These 2 T cell receptor beta chains came from one sample sequenced in a study of T cell repertoires in cytomegalovirus infection. A single record per CDR3 protein comes from TCRdb applying MiXCR to the reads. The sample consists of roughly 350,000 distinct CDR3 sequences, about 32% of them appearing once. What these receptors recognize is not known. The specimen was cultured PBMCs, collected from culture after CMV antigen stimulation. Source of these receptors: a human donor in good health (CMV status not recorded). Some clones in this sample may be carry-over from other donors' samples.

This clonotype was seen a handful of times. The J gene is TRBJ1-1, the V gene TRBV7-8; D not resolved. This CDR3 has 14 residues. Trimming shortened V by 0 bases and J by 2 bases, and 7 bases separated the two germline ends. CDR1 SGHVS and CDR2 FQNEAQ come from the germline V gene. The CDR3 DNA is TGTGCCAGCAGCTTAGCGGAAGGAAACACTGAAGCTTTCTTT. Its translation is CASSLAEGNTEAFF.

This clonotype was recorded a few times. The genes are TRBV11-1 and TRBJ1-1, with D possibly being TRBD1 (5 bases). Trimming removed 5 bases from V and 11 bases from J, with 12 bases in between. CDR3 length: 11 residues. Germline CDR1 reads SGHAT; CDR2 reads FQDESV (reference sequence). In DNA form, the CDR3 reads TGTGCCAGCAGCCAACGAGGGACGGCTTTCTTT. Protein: CASSQRGTAFF.